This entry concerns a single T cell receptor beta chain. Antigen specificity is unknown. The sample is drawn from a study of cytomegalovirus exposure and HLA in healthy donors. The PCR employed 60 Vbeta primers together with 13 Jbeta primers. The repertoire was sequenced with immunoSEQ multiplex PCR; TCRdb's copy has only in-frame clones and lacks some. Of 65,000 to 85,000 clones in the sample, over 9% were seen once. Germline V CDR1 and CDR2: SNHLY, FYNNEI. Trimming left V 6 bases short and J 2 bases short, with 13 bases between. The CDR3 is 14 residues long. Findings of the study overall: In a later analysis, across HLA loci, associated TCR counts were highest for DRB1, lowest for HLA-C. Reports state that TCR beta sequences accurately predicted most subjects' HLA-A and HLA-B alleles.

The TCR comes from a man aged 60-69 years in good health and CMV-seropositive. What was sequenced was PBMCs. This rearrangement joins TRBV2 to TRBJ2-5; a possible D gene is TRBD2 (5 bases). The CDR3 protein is CASRTGIPQETQYF. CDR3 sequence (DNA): TGTGCCAGCAGAACCGGGATCCCTCAAGAGACCCAGTACTTC.